The 25 T cell receptor beta chains listed next were all sequenced from one sample in a study of T cell responses to AZD1222 COVID-19 vaccine. Generated by immunoSEQ multiplex PCR, the TCRdb table keeps only in-frame clones and is missing some. The sample shows 83,000 or so clones, about 82% of them seen only once. The sequencing here drew on peripheral blood, taken on day 0 of AZD1222 vaccination. The receptors derive from an adult in good health.

The rearrangement uses TRBV4-1 and TRBJ1-4, with D unresolved. The CDR3 is 13 amino acids. V was trimmed by 4 bases and J by 8 bases, leaving 11 bases between them. Germline CDR1 reads MGHRA; CDR2 reads YSYEKL. The CDR3 loop is CASSRIKGEKLFF. The CDR3 bases are TGCGCCAGCAGCCGAATAAAGGGCGAAAAACTGTTTTTT.

The gene calls are TRBV6-5 and TRBJ2-7, with unresolved D. The CDR3 runs to 13 residues. V dropped 8 bases and J dropped 3 bases, with 14 bases sitting between them. Germline V lookup: CDR1 MNHEY, CDR2 SVGAGI. This chain's CDR3 is CASRPPVGYEQYF. Written as DNA, the CDR3 is TGTGCCAGCCGCCCGCCGGTTGGCTACGAGCAGTACTTC.

The chain employs TRBV5-1 and TRBJ2-5; unclear D gene. V was cut by 0 bases and J by 4 bases, with 10 bases left in between. Germline CDR1 and CDR2: SGHRS and YFSETQ. The CDR3 totals 14 residues. CDR3 nucleotide sequence: TGCGCCAGCAGCTTGGAAGGGTGGGGAGAGACCCAGTACTTC. Encoded protein: CASSLEGWGETQYF.

The CDR3 reads CAWGEPRRYGYTF. CDR3 nucleotides: TGTGCCTGGGGAGAGCCCAGGAGATATGGCTACACCTTC. The genes are TRBV30 and TRBJ1-2; D not resolved. There are 13 residues in the CDR3. Germline V gives CDR1 GTSNPN, CDR2 SVGIG (reference sequence). V was shortened by 5 bases and J by 5 bases, with 15 bases between the two germline ends.

The chain joins TRBV2 to TRBJ1-6; a possible D gene is TRBD1 (6 bases). The germline V gene has CDR1 SNHLY and CDR2 FYNNEI. V was clipped by 7 bases and J by 7 bases, with 17 bases between them. The CDR3 has 15 residues. The CDR3 nucleotides are TGTGCCAGCACCTACCTGGACGGACAGAATTCACCCCTCCACTTT. This sequence encodes CASTYLDGQNSPLHF.

In DNA form, the CDR3 reads TGTGCCAGCAGTCGGACAGTCGATCAGCCCCAGCATTTT. Residues: CASSRTVDQPQHF. The V call is TRBV2, the J call TRBJ1-5; a weak D match, TRBD1 (6 bases). CDR1 SNHLY and CDR2 FYNNEI come from the germline V gene. The CDR3 has 13 amino acids. Trimming removed 5 bases at V and 5 bases at J, with 10 bases between.

This CDR3 reads CASSQDYGLTKNIQYF. CDR3 nucleotide sequence: TGTGCCAGCAGCCAAGATTATGGGCTAACCAAAAACATTCAGTACTTC. This sequence joins TRBV4-2 and TRBJ2-4; D not certain. The germline CDR1 and CDR2 sequences are LGHNA and YNFKEQ. This CDR3 contains 16 residues. Deletions cut 0 bases from V and 2 bases from J, with 11 bases between.

The V gene is TRBV3-1 (or the pseudogene TRBV3-2), the J gene TRBJ2-3, with 7 bases that match TRBD2. Trimming took 0 bases from V and 4 from J; bases not matched to a gene: 10. Germline values: CDR1 LGHDT, CDR2 YNNKEL (reference sequence). The CDR3 has 17 amino acids. For the CDR3, the DNA is TGTGCCAGCAGCCAAGATCTTGGGGGGGGTTTCTCAGATACGCAGTATTTT. Protein: CASSQDLGGGFSDTQYF.

Here the CDR3 DNA reads TGTGCCAGCAGCTTGTTTGATGTGGGCTATGGCTACACCTTC. Translation gives CASSLFDVGYGYTF. The J gene is TRBJ1-2, the V gene TRBV5-4, with D hard to call. The V gene's germline CDR1 is SGHNT and CDR2 YYREEE (reference sequence). The V end was cut by 1 base, the J end by 4 bases, with 11 bases between. The CDR3 loop spans 14 amino acids.

The chain uses TRBV7-3 and TRBJ2-7; TRBD2 matches at 8 bases. Unmatched junction bases numbered 12, after V lost 5 bases and J lost 6 bases. CDR3 length: 15 amino acids. Germline V gene lookup returns CDR1 SGHTA and CDR2 FQGTGA. The CDR3 is CASSPAGGLWAEQYF. The CDR3 DNA reads TGTGCCAGCAGCCCCGCGGGAGGCCTTTGGGCCGAGCAGTACTTC.

This clone was seen a few times. The chain recombines TRBV4-1 with TRBJ1-5; TRBD1 is a possible D gene (5 bases). This CDR3 contains 14 residues. V lost 5 bases to trimming and J lost 3 bases, with 11 bases between them. Germline CDR1 and CDR2: MGHRA and YSYEKL. CDR3 amino acids: CASSRQGDNQPQHF. DNA of the CDR3: TGCGCCAGCAGCAGGCAGGGTGACAATCAGCCCCAGCATTTT.

CDR3 sequence: CASSSGSSPYF. Here the CDR3 DNA reads TGTGCCAGCAGTTCCGGCAGCAGCCCGTACTTC. V gene TRBV28 combines with J gene TRBJ2-7; D not certain. Germline CDR1 and CDR2: MDHEN and SYDVKM. The CDR3 has 11 amino acids. Trimming left V 4 bases short and J 12 bases short, with 13 bases between.

The rearrangement uses TRBV3-1 (or the pseudogene TRBV3-2) and TRBJ2-5, with D tentatively TRBD1 (6 bases). The CDR3 contains 15 residues. CDR1 is LGHDT and CDR2 is YNNKEL in the germline V gene (reference sequence). Trimming pared 0 bases from V and 7 bases from J, leaving 15 bases between. The chain's CDR3 is CASSQDGTTRRTQYF. In DNA form, the CDR3 reads TGTGCCAGCAGCCAAGACGGGACAACTCGTCGGACCCAGTACTTC.

This rearrangement joins TRBV5-1 to TRBJ2-6; 8 nucleotides match TRBD1. Trimming took 4 bases from V and 1 from J; bases not matched to a gene: 10. Germline values: CDR1 SGHRS, CDR2 YFSETQ. The CDR3 consists of 18 residues. In DNA, the CDR3 is TGCGCCAGCAGCCTGTGGACAGGGCAAACATCTGGGGCCAACGTCCTGACTTTC. This sequence encodes CASSLWTGQTSGANVLTF.

The chain couples TRBV11-2 to TRBJ2-7, with TRBD2 matching over 14 bases. This CDR3 region has 17 residues. V gave up 4 bases and J gave up 6 bases; unmatched junction bases: 11. Germline CDR1 is SGHAT and CDR2 is FQNNGV. DNA of the CDR3: TGTGCCAGCAGCTCCTATCTGACTAGCGGGAGGGGGATCGAGCAGTACTTC. As protein: CASSSYLTSGRGIEQYF. Using reference TRBV11-2 and TRBJ2-7 for the parts outside the CDR3, the full variable domain is EAGVAQSPRYKIIEKRQSVAFWCNPISGHATLYWYQQILGQGPKLLIQFQNNGVVDDSQLPKDRFSAERLKGVDSTLKIQPAKLEDSAVYLCASSSYLTSGRGIEQYFGPGTRLTVT.

J is TRBJ2-7 and V is TRBV7-2; D unclear. Germline V gives CDR1 SGHTA, CDR2 FQGNSA. The CDR3 is 11 amino acids. Trimming took 4 bases from V and 6 from J, leaving 7 bases between them. CDR3: CASSSGLEQYF. For the CDR3, the DNA is TGTGCCAGCAGCTCGGGCCTCGAGCAGTACTTC. The full variable domain, rest sourced from reference TRBV7-2 and TRBJ2-7, is GAGVSQSPSNKVTEKGKDVELRCDPISGHTALYWYRQSLGQGLEFLIYFQGNSAPDKSGLPSDRFSAERTGGSVSTLTIQRTQQEDSAVYLCASSSGLEQYFGPGTRLTVT.

This rearrangement joins TRBV30 to TRBJ1-1, with D hard to call. The CDR3 consists of 17 residues. Per germline, CDR1 GTSNPN and CDR2 SVGIG (reference sequence). The V end lost 0 bases, the J end lost 0 bases, and 17 bases lay between the germline ends. The CDR3 reads CAWSVPRGRQVNTEAFF. In nucleotides, the CDR3 is TGTGCCTGGAGTGTACCTAGAGGGCGGCAAGTGAACACTGAAGCTTTCTTT.

CDR3 in amino acids: CASSSGTLGGYEQYF. The CDR3 DNA is TGTGCCAGCAGCAGTGGGACTCTCGGCGGCTACGAGCAGTACTTC. The chain combines TRBV7-9 with TRBJ2-7; D possibly corresponds to TRBD2 (6 bases). Trimming took off 5 bases at V and 3 bases at J, with 17 bases between the two ends. The CDR3 is 15 residues long. Germline lookup yields CDR1 SEHNR and CDR2 FQNEAQ (reference sequence).

The rearrangement uses TRBV15 and TRBJ2-7; 9 bases agree with TRBD2. The CDR3 totals 15 residues. Germline V gene data show CDR1 as LNHNV and CDR2 as YYDKDF (reference sequence). J gave up 3 bases and V 1 base, and 4 bases lay outside the gene matches. The CDR3 sequence is CATSRALAGVYEQYF. The DNA of the CDR3 is TGTGCCACCAGCAGAGCCTTAGCGGGGGTCTACGAGCAGTACTTC.

This sequence joins TRBV10-3 and TRBJ1-1, with D unclear. This CDR3 has 13 amino acids. The ends were cut back, 8 bases at V and 2 bases at J, with 12 bases in the middle. CDR1 and CDR2 from the germline V gene are ENHRY and SYGVKD. CDR3 in amino acids: CAIGRGDNTEAFF. Here the CDR3 DNA reads TGTGCCATCGGGCGTGGGGATAACACTGAAGCTTTCTTT.

The table lists this clone with a count of one. This rearrangement joins TRBV15 to TRBJ1-1; tentatively, D is TRBD1 (5 bases). The germline V gene has CDR1 LNHNV and CDR2 YYDKDF (reference sequence). V lost 8 bases and J 2 bases, leaving 9 bases between the germline ends. The CDR3 is 12 residues long. DNA of the CDR3: TGTGCCACCGGGGGTAGTAACACTGAAGCTTTCTTT. Amino acid sequence: CATGGSNTEAFF. The variable domain in full, with the rest retrieved from reference TRBV15 and TRBJ1-1, is DAMVIQNPRYQVTQFGKPVTLSCSQTLNHNVMYWYQQKSSQAPKLLFHYYDKDFNNEADTPDNFQSRRPNTSFCFLDIRSPGLGDTAMYLCATGGSNTEAFFGQGTRLTVV.

In nucleotides, the CDR3 is TGTGCCACCCGTTTAATGAGAGCGAGCTCCTACGAGCAGTACTTC. As protein: CATRLMRASSYEQYF. The rearrangement links TRBV11-2 to TRBJ2-7; D uncertain. V gave up 10 bases and J gave up 0 bases, with 19 bases separating them. CDR1 is SGHAT, CDR2 FQNNGV, per germline. The CDR3 is 15 amino acids.

There are a few counts of this clone. The rearrangement joins TRBV4-3 to TRBJ1-5; D is possibly TRBD1 (5 bases). CDR3 size: 16 residues. Germline CDR1 is LGHNA and CDR2 is YSLEER. Between the trimmed V and J ends, which lost 0 bases and 9 bases, there was a span of 18 bases. The CDR3 sequence is CASSQDVWQGERPQHF. CDR3 DNA sequence: TGCGCCAGCAGCCAAGATGTTTGGCAGGGCGAACGGCCCCAGCATTTT.

The CDR3 loop reads CAWSDQGGYTF. The CDR3 DNA is TGTGCCTGGAGTGACCAGGGTGGCTACACCTTC. The gene calls are TRBV30 and TRBJ1-2; D possibly corresponds to TRBD1 (5 bases). V lost 1 base and J lost 7, with 7 bases in between. The V gene's germline CDR1 is GTSNPN and CDR2 SVGIG (reference sequence). The CDR3 loop spans 11 amino acids.

This clone has a single count. The genes are TRBV25-1 and TRBJ2-1; D ambiguous. Between the trimmed V and J ends, which lost 4 bases and 0 bases, there was a span of 16 bases. Germline assignment: CDR1 MGHDK and CDR2 SYGVNS. The CDR3 is made up of 17 amino acids. CDR3 DNA: TGTGCCAGCAGTGTGAAACGGACCCTGAGCTCCTACAATGAGCAGTTCTTC. Translation: CASSVKRTLSSYNEQFF.